A selection of T cell receptor beta chains follows, all from one sample in a study of CD4 T cells in relation to SARS-CoV-2 and coronaviruses. TCRdb's copy holds only in-frame clones and misses some; the assay was immunoSEQ multiplex PCR. The sample records more than 20,000 clones, 74% being singletons. The antigens of these receptors remain unknown. The source material was CD4+ T cells from PBMCs, cultured in vitro. Receptor source: a human donor in good health. The CDR3 runs from the conserved cysteine through the conserved F or W. Each record gives: V gene, J gene, clone size, D gene, CDR3 protein, CDR3 DNA. A D gene is named only where the DNA matches it firmly. The size field is filled for only some rows; it gives once, few, many or a size class.

>TRBV15|TRBJ2-3|-|-
CATSRVGQGFYTQYF
TGTGCCACCAGCAGAGTCGGCCAGGGGTTTTATACGCAGTATTTT
>TRBV3-1/TRBV3-2|TRBJ2-5|once|-
CASSPPPNGETQYF
TGTGCCAGCAGCCCCCCGCCGAATGGGGAGACCCAGTACTTC
>TRBV25-1|TRBJ1-4|once|TRBD1
CASSPTGGHEKLFF
TGTGCCAGCAGCCCGACAGGGGGCCATGAAAAACTGTTTTTT
>TRBV12-5|TRBJ1-3|-|TRBD1
CASGFTGGSGNTIYF
TGTGCTAGTGGTTTTACAGGGGGCTCTGGAAACACCATATATTTT
>TRBV6-5|TRBJ1-5|-|-
CASSYSTTSGQPQHF
TGTGCCAGCAGTTACTCGACGACCTCAGGTCAGCCCCAGCATTTT
>TRBV5-6|TRBJ2-2|-|-
CASSLGSAGELFF
TGTGCCAGCAGCTTGGGTTCCGCCGGGGAGCTGTTTTTT
>TRBV15|TRBJ2-6|-|-
CATSRDRAAGSSGANVLTF
TGTGCCACCAGCAGAGATAGAGCGGCCGGGAGCTCTGGGGCCAACGTCCTGACTTTC
>TRBV28|TRBJ1-4|medium-sized|-
CASSLEGVREKLFF
TGTGCCAGCAGCTTAGAGGGAGTGAGGGAAAAACTGTTTTTT
>TRBV6-5|TRBJ1-1|-|-
CASRGSGSNTEAFF
TGTGCCAGCAGGGGGTCGGGGAGCAACACTGAAGCTTTCTTT
>TRBV2|TRBJ2-1|few|-
CASRNREIDEQFF
TGTGCCAGCAGGAACCGGGAGATCGATGAGCAGTTCTTC
>TRBV27|TRBJ1-1|-|TRBD1
CASKVGTVMENTEAFF
TGTGCCAGCAAAGTAGGGACAGTCATGGAGAACACTGAAGCTTTCTTT
>TRBV3-1/TRBV3-2|TRBJ2-3|-|TRBD2
CASSPRGDTQYF
TGTGCCAGCAGCCCGCGGGGGGATACGCAGTATTTT
>TRBV5-1|TRBJ1-2|-|-
CASSLQTGANYGYTF
TGCGCCAGCAGCCTACAGACAGGAGCTAACTATGGCTACACCTTC
>TRBV3-1/TRBV3-2|TRBJ2-3|-|-
CASSQDPPDTQYF
TGTGCCAGCAGCCAAGACCCCCCAGATACGCAGTATTTT
>TRBV5-1|TRBJ1-4|-|-
CASSLAGKTNEKLFF
TGCGCCAGCAGCTTGGCGGGGAAAACTAATGAAAAACTGTTTTTT
>TRBV3-1/TRBV3-2|TRBJ1-2|once|TRBD1
CASSQGDSPSYGYTF
TGTGCCAGCAGCCAAGGGGACAGTCCATCCTATGGCTACACCTTC
>TRBV20-1|TRBJ2-1|-|TRBD2
CSASLGIPSGPYNEQFF
TGCAGTGCTAGTCTAGGGATCCCTAGCGGACCATACAATGAGCAGTTCTTC
>TRBV25-1|TRBJ2-3|-|-
CASTGAASNTQYF
TGTGCCAGCACGGGTGCGGCTTCAAATACGCAGTATTTT
>TRBV7-9|TRBJ1-1|-|TRBD1
CASSPRTGRETEAFF
TGTGCCAGCAGCCCTCGGACAGGGAGGGAAACTGAAGCTTTCTTT
>TRBV11-2|TRBJ2-7|few|TRBD2
CASSLVGTSGSYEQYF
TGTGCCAGCAGCTTAGTCGGGACTAGCGGGTCGTACGAGCAGTACTTC
>TRBV12-5|TRBJ1-4|-|-
CASGSDGVKLFF
TGTGCTAGTGGCTCAGACGGTGTGAAACTGTTTTTT
>TRBV11-3|TRBJ2-1|-|TRBD2
CASRPGTSEGEQFF
TGTGCCAGCAGGCCGGGGACTAGCGAGGGAGAGCAGTTCTTC
>TRBV5-4|TRBJ2-7|-|-
CASSYSSYEQYF
TGTGCCAGCAGCTACAGCTCCTACGAGCAGTACTTC
>TRBV12-3/TRBV12-4|TRBJ2-7|-|-
CASGQGGYEQYF
TGTGCCAGCGGCCAGGGAGGCTACGAGCAGTACTTC
>TRBV9|TRBJ1-3|-|TRBD1
CASSVELSLPGTGGGGNTIYF
TGTGCCAGCAGCGTAGAACTAAGTTTACCGGGGACAGGGGGCGGCGGAAACACCATATATTTT
>TRBV19|TRBJ1-1|-|-
CASSIGSFGTRLNTEAFF
TGTGCCAGTAGTATAGGAAGTTTCGGAACGCGGCTCAACACTGAAGCTTTCTTT
>TRBV7-2|TRBJ2-1|-|-
CASSLYSSEQFF
TGTGCCAGCAGCTTATACTCGTCTGAGCAGTTCTTC
>TRBV11-1|TRBJ2-1|-|-
CASSLGQLIMEQFF
TGTGCCAGCAGCTTAGGTCAGCTAATAATGGAGCAGTTCTTC
>TRBV5-5|TRBJ1-5|-|-
CASRSSPDPYQPQHF
TGTGCCAGCAGATCTTCCCCAGACCCATATCAGCCCCAGCATTTT
>TRBV30|TRBJ2-1|-|TRBD2
CAGRLAGANEQFF
TGTGCCGGTCGACTAGCGGGAGCCAATGAGCAGTTCTTC
>TRBV11-2|TRBJ2-5|few|TRBD1
CASSTRTGGGETQYF
TGTGCCAGCAGCACCCGGACAGGGGGTGGAGAGACCCAGTACTTC
>TRBV12-3/TRBV12-4|TRBJ2-5|few|TRBD1
CASGRTGGETQYF
TGTGCCAGCGGTCGCACAGGGGGGGAGACCCAGTACTTC
>TRBV15|TRBJ1-4|-|-
CATSRVGGIEKLFF
TGTGCCACCAGCAGGGTTGGAGGGATTGAAAAACTGTTTTTT
>TRBV18|TRBJ2-4|-|-
CASSPQWQGGENIQYF
TGTGCCAGCTCACCACAGTGGCAGGGCGGGGAAAACATTCAGTACTTC
>TRBV7-9|TRBJ1-5|few|-
CASSLGDQPQHF
TGTGCCAGCAGCTTGGGGGATCAGCCCCAGCATTTT
>TRBV9|TRBJ1-3|-|TRBD1
CASSATGVENTIYF
TGTGCCAGCAGCGCCACAGGGGTTGAAAACACCATATATTTT
>TRBV10-3|TRBJ1-2|-|-
CAISEISGPTGGYTF
TGTGCCATCAGTGAGATATCGGGGCCAACGGGGGGCTACACCTTC
>TRBV19|TRBJ1-6|-|TRBD1
CASRQGAASPLHF
TGTGCCAGTCGACAGGGGGCGGCGTCACCCCTCCACTTT
>TRBV5-1|TRBJ1-2|-|-
CASSLEGVENYGYTF
TGCGCCAGCAGCTTGGAGGGGGTCGAAAACTATGGCTACACCTTC
>TRBV30|TRBJ1-2|few|-
CAWSPRDYGYTF
TGTGCCTGGAGTCCCCGGGACTATGGCTACACCTTC
>TRBV18|TRBJ1-3|-|-
CASSPPGLGPGNTIYF
TGTGCCAGCTCACCCCCGGGCCTAGGACCTGGAAACACCATATATTTT
>TRBV20-1|TRBJ2-3|-|-
CSASFEGRTTDTQYF
TGCAGTGCTAGTTTCGAGGGGCGAACCACAGATACGCAGTATTTT
>TRBV6-5|TRBJ2-3|-|TRBD1
CASSPGTVYTDTQYF
TGTGCCAGCAGTCCTGGGACAGTTTACACAGATACGCAGTATTTT
>TRBV5-1|TRBJ2-3|-|TRBD2
CASELGGGSTDTQYF
TGCGCCAGCGAACTGGGGGGAGGGAGTACAGATACGCAGTATTTT
>TRBV18|TRBJ2-7|-|-
CASSPRGIRDEQYF
TGTGCCAGCTCACCGCGGGGAATAAGGGACGAGCAGTACTTC
>TRBV6-5|TRBJ2-3|-|-
CATWLAQSTDTQYF
TGTGCCACGTGGCTAGCCCAGAGCACAGATACGCAGTATTTT
>TRBV28|TRBJ1-2|-|TRBD1
CASSAGQDFGYTF
TGTGCCAGCAGTGCGGGACAGGACTTTGGCTACACCTTC
>TRBV30|TRBJ2-2|-|-
CAWSVLGSGTGELFF
TGTGCCTGGAGTGTCTTGGGCTCGGGCACCGGGGAGCTGTTTTTT
>TRBV7-9|TRBJ1-5|-|-
CASTGQVGNQPQHF
TGTGCCAGCACTGGACAAGTGGGCAATCAGCCCCAGCATTTT
>TRBV28|TRBJ1-2|-|-
CASSLRPGAGYTF
TGTGCCAGCAGTTTACGGCCAGGGGCTGGCTACACCTTC
>TRBV4-1|TRBJ1-1|-|-
CASSQVYTSGGSAFF
TGCGCCAGCAGCCAAGTTTACACCTCAGGAGGGTCGGCTTTCTTT
>TRBV5-1|TRBJ2-3|-|-
CASSLEQYTDTQYF
TGCGCCAGCAGCTTGGAACAGTACACAGATACGCAGTATTTT
>TRBV6-5|TRBJ2-3|-|TRBD2
CASSWGGGGSTDTQYF
TGTGCCAGCAGTTGGGGGGGTGGGGGAAGCACAGATACGCAGTATTTT
>TRBV28|TRBJ1-2|few|-
CASSVTGHSNGYTF
TGTGCCAGCAGCGTTACGGGACATTCGAATGGCTACACCTTC
>TRBV12-5|TRBJ2-2|-|-
CASGLVGELFF
TGTGCTAGTGGCTTAGTAGGGGAGCTGTTTTTT
>TRBV18|TRBJ1-4|-|-
CASSPPITNEKLFF
TGTGCCAGCTCACCACCGATCACTAATGAAAAACTGTTTTTT
>TRBV5-8|TRBJ2-5|-|TRBD1
CASSGRTGAKTQYF
TGTGCCAGCAGCGGCCGGACAGGGGCGAAGACCCAGTACTTC
>TRBV21-1|TRBJ1-6|few|-
CASSTYRDRDNSPLHF
TGTGCCAGCAGCACCTACCGGGACAGGGATAATTCACCCCTCCACTTT
>TRBV24-1|TRBJ2-7|-|-
CATSAGAGLSSYEQYF
TGTGCCACCAGTGCTGGGGCAGGGCTGAGCTCCTACGAGCAGTACTTC